What follows describes a single T cell receptor (beta chain). The entry originates in a study of blood T cell repertoires in COVID-19. The overall study: Samples taken during acute and convalescent COVID-19 were collected in the United States, Italy and Spain.

Per the authors' pipeline: Quantification of nucleated cells was approximated via reference gene primer amplification. Clones were sequenced by immunoSEQ multiplex PCR, and TCRdb holds only the in-frame ones, with some missing. That table is the source of V, J and clone size, and D and trimming were worked out from the DNA. Counted here are some 14,000 clones, around 83% occurring once; the ten biggest clones make up approximately 24%. Trimming took off 4 bases at V and 8 bases at J, with 11 bases between the two ends. In germline, CDR1 is LNHDA, CDR2 SQIVND (reference sequence). CDR3 length: 13 amino acids.

The chain is built from TRBV19 and TRBJ1-4; the D is unclear. Sample: peripheral blood. This clonotype was obtained from a man of 80 years or more with active or convalescent COVID-19. The DNA of the CDR3 is TGTGCCAGTAGTAGCCGACGAGGGGAAAAACTGTTTTTT. This codes for CASSSRRGEKLFF.